This T cell receptor (beta chain) derives from a study of vaccination effects on CD4 cells after COVID-19. Produced via immunoSEQ multiplex PCR; TCRdb's table is partial and in-frame only. The sample lists around 49,000 clones; around 79% were seen once. Using viral peptide pools, the ViraFEST assay grew out antigen-specific CD4+ T cells prior to sequencing. Following 10 days of culture, CD4+ T cells were isolated. Confirmation by PCR established that the person had SARS-CoV-2 infection between March and December 2020. This clone was seen more than once but under ten times. Its antigen is not known. Trimming pared 5 bases from V and 4 bases from J, leaving 13 bases between. From germline, CDR1 is SGHNT and CDR2 YENEEA. CDR3 size: 14 residues.

Sample: CD4+ T cells from PBMCs cultured with a peptide pool, taken before COVID-19 vaccination. The receptor comes from a human donor who had a prior SARS-CoV-2 infection. The chain links TRBV11-3 to TRBJ2-3; no clear D gene. The CDR3 spells CASSPRRGPDTQYF. The CDR3, as DNA: TGTGCCAGCAGCCCCCGACGCGGCCCAGATACGCAGTATTTT.